This T cell receptor beta chain was sequenced in a study of T cells after yellow fever vaccination. TCRdb analysed the 5' RACE reads with MiXCR anew, one entry per CDR3 protein. The data contain roughly 340,000 distinct CDR3 sequences, roughly 4% of them seen just once; the ten biggest clones take up 24%. V was clipped by 2 bases and J by 4 bases, with 7 bases between them. CDR1 is SGHRS and CDR2 is YFSETQ in the germline V gene. The CDR3 totals 13 residues. The study, taken as a whole, reports: There was a possibility that FACS-sorted repertoires contained abundant clonotypes contaminating from the bulk population.

This clonotype was recorded a few times. Its target is unknown. This specimen was PBMCs, taken 5 days after the yellow fever booster vaccination. This chain joins TRBV5-1 and TRBJ2-1; D remains ambiguous. The TCR was taken from a man between 18 and 35 years old who received the YFV17D yellow fever vaccine. The CDR3 coding sequence is TGCGCCAGCAGCTTAGAGGTTTACAATGAGCAGTTCTTC. This gives the protein CASSLEVYNEQFF.